Presented here are 25 T cell receptor beta chains from one specimen sequenced in a study of T-cell memory formation after mild COVID-19 (dated by TCRdb to the early 2020s). The method behind the library was 5' RACE. Instrument on record: Illumina NovaSeq 6000. The public sequencing data were trimmed at Q25 with fastp and processed into clonotypes with MiXCR by TCRdb, which kept only in-frame beta chains. Records with the same CDR3 protein are collapsed into one entry carrying the most frequent genes and DNA. In all, the sample holds some 450,000 distinct CDR3 sequences, and 20% of those were seen once. The ten largest clones represent around 9.2% of the sample. Sequencing was done on a sample of PBMCs or a T cell subset sorted from them (not recorded which). The receptors here all came from an adult woman who had mild COVID-19 (a few samples of this study predate the infection). The sample titles of this study are shuffled in the database, so cell type and time point are left out; the donor was told from shared clones.

The genes are TRBV5-1 and TRBJ1-6; TRBD1 might be the D (5 bases). With 1 base removed from V and 4 bases from J, the gap between germline ends came to 18 bases. In germline, CDR1 is SGHRS, CDR2 YFSETQ. This CDR3 comprises 18 residues. As DNA, the CDR3 is TGCGCCAGCAGCTTGAACCCGACGGGGGGAAGTTATAATTCACCCCTCCACTTT. It yields the protein CASSLNPTGGSYNSPLHF. The full variable domain, rest sourced from reference TRBV5-1 and TRBJ1-6, is KAGVTQTPRYLIKTRGQQVTLSCSPISGHRSVSWYQQTPGQGLQFLFEYFSETQRNKGNFPGRFSGRQFSNSRSEMNVSTLELGDSALYLCASSLNPTGGSYNSPLHFGNGTRLTVT.

This sequence joins TRBV5-6 and TRBJ2-7; 11 nucleotides align to TRBD1. The CDR3 covers 14 residues. CDR1 and CDR2 from the germline V gene are SGHDT and YYEEEE. V shed 4 bases and J 6 bases; nucleotides not matched to a gene: 6. Here the CDR3 reads CASSTGTGGSEQYF. CDR3 coding DNA: TGTGCCAGCAGCACCGGGACAGGGGGGTCCGAGCAGTACTTC.

The rearrangement joins TRBV7-2 to TRBJ1-2; 9 nucleotides match TRBD1. Germline CDR1 reads SGHTA; CDR2 reads FQGNSA. This CDR3 has 16 amino acids. V lost 1 base and J lost 8; bases outside the gene matches: 11. The CDR3 sequence: CASSLVGTGTLRGYTF. CDR3 bases: TGTGCCAGCAGCTTAGTAGGGACAGGGACACTTAGAGGCTACACCTTC.

This clonotype was seen a few times. This chain links TRBV24-1 with TRBJ1-4, with no clear D. This CDR3 has 13 residues. CDR1 KGHDR and CDR2 SFDVKD come from the germline V gene. Trimming removed 8 bases at V and 8 bases at J, with 14 bases between. The CDR3 loop reads CATIEEPGEKLFF. DNA for the CDR3: TGTGCCACCATTGAAGAACCGGGGGAAAAACTGTTTTTT.

This clonotype was picked up a small number of times. The chain links TRBV7-2 to TRBJ2-3, with D possibly TRBD2 on 7 matching bases. The CDR3 is 16 amino acids. Germline V lookup: CDR1 SGHTA, CDR2 FQGNSA. The ends were cut back, 5 bases at V and 0 bases at J, with 15 bases in the middle. DNA for the CDR3: TGTGCCAGCAGCCTCGAGGGGGGGGCTAGCACAGATACGCAGTATTTT. This sequence encodes CASSLEGGASTDTQYF.

This clonotype was observed at least ten times. J is TRBJ2-3 and V is TRBV7-2; maybe TRBD2 (5 bases). V dropped 1 base and J dropped 9 bases, with 11 bases sitting between them. Germline CDR1 is SGHTA and CDR2 is FQGNSA. The CDR3 length is 13 residues. The CDR3 bases are TGTGCCAGCAGCTTAGTTGGAGGAGGAACGCAGTATTTT. Translating it yields CASSLVGGGTQYF. Using reference TRBV7-2 and TRBJ2-3 for the parts outside the CDR3, the full variable domain is GAGVSQSPSNKVTEKGKDVELRCDPISGHTALYWYRQSLGQGLEFLIYFQGNSAPDKSGLPSDRFSAERTGGSVSTLTIQRTQQEDSAVYLCASSLVGGGTQYFGPGTRLTVL.

This clonotype was counted only a few times. V gene TRBV5-1 combines with J gene TRBJ2-6; 7 positions match TRBD1. V trimming: 3 bases; J trimming: 0 bases; junction bases outside the gene matches: 6. Germline V gene lookup returns CDR1 SGHRS and CDR2 YFSETQ. This CDR3 is 17 amino acids long. The CDR3 is CASSSGQEISGANVLTF. Written as DNA, the CDR3 is TGCGCCAGCAGCTCCGGACAGGAAATCTCTGGGGCCAACGTCCTGACTTTC.

This sequence joins TRBV28 and TRBJ2-7; tentatively, D is TRBD2 (6 bases). The germline CDR1 and CDR2 sequences are MDHEN and SYDVKM. This CDR3 spans 10 amino acids. V was cut by 6 bases and J by 6 bases, with 6 bases left in between. The CDR3 sequence: CASRRGEQYF. CDR3 nucleotides: TGTGCCAGCAGGCGGGGCGAGCAGTACTTC. The complete variable domain, with remaining parts taken from reference TRBV28 and TRBJ2-7, reads DVKVTQSSRYLVKRTGEKVFLECVQDMDHENMFWYRQDPGLGLRLIYFSYDVKMKEKGDIPEGYSVSREKKERFSLILESASTNQTSMYLCASRRGEQYFGPGTRLTVT.

There are a few counts of this clonotype. V usage is TRBV5-1 and J usage is TRBJ1-2, with 8 bases that match TRBD1. Germline CDR1 is SGHRS and CDR2 is YFSETQ. V shed 4 bases and J 0 bases; nucleotides not matched to a gene: 8. This CDR3 comprises 16 residues. CDR3 protein: CASSKTGTGANYGYTF. The CDR3 DNA is TGCGCCAGCAGCAAAACCGGGACAGGAGCTAACTATGGCTACACCTTC.

This clonotype was seen a few times. The rearrangement uses TRBV4-3 and TRBJ2-1; 9 bases map to TRBD2. The CDR3 runs 17 residues. The V gene end was trimmed by 0 bases and the J gene end by 3 bases; junction bases not matched to a gene: 6. CDR1 LGHNA and CDR2 YSLEER come from the germline V gene. The CDR3 DNA reads as TGCGCCAGCAGCCAAGATGAGGCGGGAGGGATCTACAATGAGCAGTTCTTC. Residues: CASSQDEAGGIYNEQFF.

This clonotype was seen only a few times. The V and J genes are TRBV20-1 and TRBJ1-6; D is uncertain. V was pared by 0 bases and J by 9 bases, with 9 bases between. Germline V gene data show CDR1 as DFQATT and CDR2 as SNEGSKA (reference sequence). The CDR3 is made up of 13 amino acids. This CDR3 reads CSARDTAGSPLHF. The CDR3 coding sequence is TGCAGTGCTAGAGATACGGCAGGTTCACCCCTCCACTTT.

The chain links TRBV2 to TRBJ1-5; 9 bases fit TRBD1. CDR1 is SNHLY and CDR2 is FYNNEI in the germline V gene. V lost 6 bases, J lost 2 bases, and 11 bases stayed unmatched. The CDR3 has 17 amino acids. CDR3 nucleotides: TGTGCCAGCAGACCGGGACAGGGTGAAATTGGCAATCAGCCCCAGCATTTT. Amino acids: CASRPGQGEIGNQPQHF. The full variable domain, rest sourced from reference TRBV2 and TRBJ1-5, is EPEVTQTPSHQVTQMGQEVILRCVPISNHLYFYWYRQILGQKVEFLVSFYNNEISEKSEIFDDQFSVERPDGSNFTLKIRSTKLEDSAMYFCASRPGQGEIGNQPQHFGDGTRLSIL.

The V gene is TRBV6-2 or TRBV6-3, the J gene TRBJ2-5; no definite D call. CDR1 is MNHEY, CDR2 SVGEGT, per germline. Trimming left V 2 bases short and J 3 bases short, with 7 bases between. There are 13 residues in the CDR3. The CDR3 DNA follows: TGTGCCAGCAGTTACCTCCTAGAAGAGACCCAGTACTTC. Encoded protein: CASSYLLEETQYF.

This clonotype was counted ten times or more. V and J are TRBV3-1 and TRBJ2-7; D uncertain. This CDR3 has 15 amino acids. Germline V gives CDR1 LGHDT, CDR2 YNNKEL (reference sequence). V was trimmed by 0 bases and J by 0 bases, leaving 9 bases between them. CDR3 region: CASSQEIGSSYEQYF. The DNA for the CDR3 is TGTGCCAGCAGCCAAGAAATCGGTAGCTCCTACGAGCAGTACTTC.

This clonotype was counted ten times or more. The J gene is TRBJ1-2, the V gene TRBV19; 7 positions agree with TRBD1. This CDR3 has 12 amino acids. Trimming at V came to 10 bases and at J to 4 bases, leaving 6 bases not matched to a gene. The V gene's germline CDR1 is LNHDA and CDR2 SQIVND (reference sequence). CDR3 region: CATTGTAYGYTF. Written as DNA, the CDR3 is TGTGCCACTACCGGGACAGCCTATGGCTACACCTTC.

This chain uses TRBV29-1 with TRBJ1-4; the match to TRBD1 covers 9 bases. V trimming: 4 bases; J trimming: 8 bases; junction bases outside the gene matches: 11. The length of the CDR3 is 15 residues. In germline, CDR1 is SQVTM, CDR2 ANQGSEA. The CDR3 DNA is TGCAGCGTTGCCACCTGGACAGGGGAAGGCGAAAAACTGTTTTTT. It specifies CSVATWTGEGEKLFF.

This clonotype was counted ten times or more. The chain employs TRBV9 and TRBJ1-2; D is perhaps TRBD1 (6 bases). From germline, CDR1 is SGDLS and CDR2 YYNGEE. CDR3 size: 12 residues. The V and J ends lost 4 bases and 5 bases respectively, with 9 bases between them. CDR3 in DNA: TGTGCCAGCAGCACAGGGCTGTATGGCTACACCTTC. Translation gives CASSTGLYGYTF.

At least ten counts were recorded for this clonotype. This chain joins TRBV25-1 and TRBJ1-1; possible D gene TRBD1, 6 bases. CDR3 length equals 12 residues. Trimming took off 4 bases at V and 10 bases at J, with 13 bases between the two ends. Germline CDR1 and CDR2: MGHDK and SYGVNS. The CDR3 DNA reads TGTGCCAGCAGTGCAGCGACAGGCGGAGCTTTCTTT. Translating it yields CASSAATGGAFF.

A few counts support this clonotype. The chain uses TRBV6-2 or TRBV6-3 and TRBJ1-5; 8 nucleotides match TRBD1. The germline CDR1 and CDR2 sequences are MNHEY and SVGEGT. The CDR3 covers 17 residues. After removal of 6 bases from V and 6 bases from J, the junction contained 16 bases not matched to a gene. The CDR3 sequence: CASSSGGFIGGSQPQHF. Here the CDR3 DNA reads TGTGCCAGCAGCTCAGGGGGCTTTATTGGTGGGAGTCAGCCCCAGCATTTT.

The chain links TRBV24-1 to TRBJ1-5; 8 bases match TRBD1. J was trimmed by 3 bases and V by 3 bases; bases with no gene match: 3. The CDR3 spans 15 residues. Germline CDR1 KGHDR, CDR2 SFDVKD. Written as DNA, the CDR3 is TGTGCCACCAGTGATAAGGACAGGGACAATCAGCCCCAGCATTTT. Translated: CATSDKDRDNQPQHF.

V is TRBV29-1 and J is TRBJ1-1, with D unclear. This CDR3 has 11 residues. Per the germline V gene, CDR1 is SQVTM and CDR2 is ANQGSEA. CDR3 amino acids: CNPEPPLVGFF. CDR3 DNA sequence: TGCAACCCCGAGCCCCCTCTTGTTGGTTTCTTT.

The rearrangement joins TRBV7-9 to TRBJ1-5; no reliable D call. The CDR3 extends over 13 amino acids. V lost 3 bases and J 4 bases, leaving 7 bases between the germline ends. Germline CDR1 is SEHNR and CDR2 is FQNEAQ (reference sequence). CDR3 amino acids: CASSLGANQPQHF. CDR3 bases: TGTGCCAGCAGCTTGGGCGCGAATCAGCCCCAGCATTTT. Filled out from reference TRBV7-9 and TRBJ1-5, the complete variable domain reads DTGVSQNPRHKITKRGQNVTFRCDPISEHNRLYWYRQTLGQGPEFLTYFQNEAQLEKSRLLSDRFSAERPKGSFSTLEIQRTEQGDSAMYLCASSLGANQPQHFGDGTRLSIL.

The chain uses TRBV15 and TRBJ1-1; D possibly corresponds to TRBD1 (6 bases). The CDR3 length is 13 residues. V gave up 0 bases and J gave up 7 bases, with 9 bases separating them. Per the germline V gene, CDR1 is LNHNV and CDR2 is YYDKDF (reference sequence). CDR3 region: CATSRDVDSEAFF. The CDR3 DNA reads TGTGCCACCAGCAGAGATGTGGACAGTGAAGCTTTCTTT.

V and J are TRBV11-2 and TRBJ2-3; D unresolved. The V and J ends lost 4 bases and 5 bases respectively, with 7 bases between them. Germline CDR1 reads SGHAT; CDR2 reads FQNNGV. The CDR3 runs to 12 residues. CDR3 nucleotides: TGTGCCAGCAGCTCGCCCAAAGATACGCAGTATTTT. Translating gives CASSSPKDTQYF.

The chain recombines TRBV30 with TRBJ2-3; D is unresolved. The germline V and J ends were trimmed by 0 bases and 2 bases, with 9 bases remaining between them. This CDR3 is built from 14 residues. The germline gives CDR1 GTSNPN, CDR2 SVGIG (reference sequence). The CDR3 reads CAWSVSDTTDTQYF. CDR3 in DNA: TGTGCCTGGAGTGTCAGCGACACCACAGATACGCAGTATTTT.